This T cell receptor (beta chain) is from a study of CD8+CD57+ T cells in acquired aplastic anemia. Study as a whole: Across the sorted CD4+ and CD8+ cells, DNA amounts averaged roughly 3.5 ug.

In its sample, this clonotype was seen many times. The antigen is undetermined. Trimming cost V 5 bases and J 5 bases; bases outside gene matches: 6. This CDR3 region has 14 residues. CDR1 LNHDA and CDR2 SQIVND come from the germline V gene (reference sequence). The study profiled TCR beta VDJ and CDR3 using genomic DNA as template. TCRdb passed the reads through MiXCR, listing each CDR3 protein once. The table lists approximately 130,000 distinct CDR3 sequences, less than 45% of them singletons. Study conclusions and caveats: Both patients and controls carried the same twenty-nine CD8+ CDR3 sequences.

The V call is TRBV19, the J call TRBJ1-2, with 9 bases identical to TRBD1. The TCR was taken from a human donor in good health, serving as a control. Material: sorted CD4+, CD8+, or CD8+CD57+ T cells (not recorded which) from PBMCs. The CDR3 spells CASSLDRGTYGYTF. CDR3 sequence (DNA): TGTGCCAGTAGTCTGGACAGGGGCACGTATGGCTACACCTTC. Looking up the rest from reference TRBV19 and TRBJ1-2 gives the full variable domain: DGGITQSPKYLFRKEGQNVTLSCEQNLNHDAMYWYRQDPGQGLRLIYYSQIVNDFQKGDIAEGYSVSREKKESFPLTVTSAQKNPTAFYLCASSLDRGTYGYTFGSGTRLTVV.